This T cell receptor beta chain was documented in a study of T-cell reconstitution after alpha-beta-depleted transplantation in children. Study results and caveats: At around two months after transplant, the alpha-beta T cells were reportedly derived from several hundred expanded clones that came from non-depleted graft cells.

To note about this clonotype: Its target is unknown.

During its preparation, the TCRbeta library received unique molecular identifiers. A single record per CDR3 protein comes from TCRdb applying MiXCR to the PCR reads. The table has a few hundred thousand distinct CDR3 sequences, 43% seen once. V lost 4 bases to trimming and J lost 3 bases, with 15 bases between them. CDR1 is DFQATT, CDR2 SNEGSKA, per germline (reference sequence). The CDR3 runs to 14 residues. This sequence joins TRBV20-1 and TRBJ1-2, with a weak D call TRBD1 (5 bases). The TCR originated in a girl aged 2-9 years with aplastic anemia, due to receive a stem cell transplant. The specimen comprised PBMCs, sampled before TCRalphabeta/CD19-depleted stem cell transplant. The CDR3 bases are TGCAGTGCTAATGAGATGTTCAGGGACTATGGCTACACCTTC. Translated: CSANEMFRDYGYTF.